This T cell receptor beta chain was recorded in a study of T cell repertoires in cytomegalovirus infection. The germline CDR1 and CDR2 sequences are SGHVS and FNYEAQ. The CDR3 consists of 14 residues. The V gene lost 5 bases and the J gene lost 6 bases, with 16 bases spanning the gap. Each CDR3 protein gets one entry after TCRdb re-called the reads with MiXCR. In the table there are under 600,000 distinct CDR3 sequences, more than 15% of which are singletons. This clonotype was observed at least ten times. This rearrangement joins TRBV7-6 to TRBJ1-1; D is possibly TRBD1 (5 bases). What was sequenced was CD8+ T cells from PBMCs. This clonotype was obtained from a human donor in good health (CMV status not recorded). Some clones in this sample may be carry-over from other donors' samples. The CDR3 spells CASSPEVRGSEAFF. The CDR3 DNA is TGTGCCAGCAGCCCCGAGGTCCGGGGCTCTGAAGCTTTCTTT.